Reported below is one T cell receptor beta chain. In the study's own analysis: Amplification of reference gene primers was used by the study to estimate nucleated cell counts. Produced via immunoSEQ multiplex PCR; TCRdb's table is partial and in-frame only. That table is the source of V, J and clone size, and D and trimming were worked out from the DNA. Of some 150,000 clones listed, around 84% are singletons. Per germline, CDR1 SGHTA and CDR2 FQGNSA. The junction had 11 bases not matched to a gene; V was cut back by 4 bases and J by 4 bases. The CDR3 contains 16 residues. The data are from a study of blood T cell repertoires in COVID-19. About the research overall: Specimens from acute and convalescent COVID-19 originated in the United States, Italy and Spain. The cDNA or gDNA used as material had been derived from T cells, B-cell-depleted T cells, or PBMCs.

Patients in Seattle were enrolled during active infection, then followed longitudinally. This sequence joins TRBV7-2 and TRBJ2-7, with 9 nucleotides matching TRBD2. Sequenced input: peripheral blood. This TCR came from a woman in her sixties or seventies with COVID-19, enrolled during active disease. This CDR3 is CASSSPKLAGFYEQYF. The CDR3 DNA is TGTGCCAGCAGCTCTCCTAAACTAGCGGGTTTTTACGAGCAGTACTTC.